This T cell receptor beta chain was captured by sequencing in a study of technical replicates of blood from a few donors. Sequenced by immunoSEQ multiplex PCR; TCRdb stores in-frame clones only, minus some. The data contain over 60,000 clones, 93% of them singletons. This clone was counted once. V lost 6 bases and J 6 bases, leaving 11 bases between the germline ends. CDR1 SGHNT and CDR2 YENEEA come from the germline V gene. The CDR3 totals 13 residues. The chain employs TRBV11-3 and TRBJ2-2, with TRBD1 as a possible D gene (6 bases). The sample comprised T cells isolated from PBMCs. This sequence was found in a human donor in good health. DNA of the CDR3: TGTGCCAGCAGGGCTTCAGGGGCCGGGGAGCTGTTTTTT. Translated, it gives CASRASGAGELFF.